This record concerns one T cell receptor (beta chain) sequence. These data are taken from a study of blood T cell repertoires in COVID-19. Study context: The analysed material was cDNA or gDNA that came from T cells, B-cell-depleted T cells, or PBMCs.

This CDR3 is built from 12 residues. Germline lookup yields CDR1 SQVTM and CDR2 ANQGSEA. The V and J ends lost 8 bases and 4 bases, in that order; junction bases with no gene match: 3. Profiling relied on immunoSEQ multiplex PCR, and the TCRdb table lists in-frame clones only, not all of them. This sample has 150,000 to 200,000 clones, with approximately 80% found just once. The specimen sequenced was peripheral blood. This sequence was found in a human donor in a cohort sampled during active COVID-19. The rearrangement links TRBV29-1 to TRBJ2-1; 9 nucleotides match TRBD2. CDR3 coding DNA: TGCAGCTGCGGGAGGGATTACAATGAGCAGTTCTTC. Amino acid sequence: CSCGRDYNEQFF.